The 22 T cell receptor beta chains below come from one sample, sequenced in a study of shared clonotypes between healthy human individuals. Sequencing was performed with immunoSEQ multiplex PCR; in TCRdb, only in-frame clones are kept and a portion is missing. The table lists about 1.5 million clones, under 99% of them singletons. Material for sequencing was naive CD4+ T cells sorted from blood. Described subset: CD45RA+ positively selected. Receptors originate from a man aged 25-45 years in good health.

This chain connects TRBV7-2 to TRBJ2-7; 7 bases fit TRBD2. The CDR3 loop spans 15 amino acids. Germline values: CDR1 SGHTA, CDR2 FQGNSA. The junction had 10 bases not matched to a gene; V was cut back by 6 bases and J by 2 bases. CDR3 sequence reads: CASRAGGLAAYEQYF. As DNA, the CDR3 is TGTGCCAGCAGGGCCGGGGGTCTAGCGGCCTACGAGCAGTACTTC.

This clone showed up just once. This chain links TRBV27 with TRBJ1-4; unclear D gene. V was shortened by 1 base and J by 6 bases, with 6 bases between the two germline ends. Germline CDR1 and CDR2: MNHEY and SMNVEV (reference sequence). The length of the CDR3 is 13 residues. The CDR3 DNA reads as TGTGCCAGCAGTTTATTCGAGGATGAAAAACTGTTTTTT. It codes for CASSLFEDEKLFF.

V and J are TRBV7-9 and TRBJ2-7; TRBD2 matches 10 bases. CDR1 SEHNR and CDR2 FQNEAQ come from the germline V gene (reference sequence). The CDR3 has 16 residues. The junction had 5 bases not matched to a gene; V was cut back by 0 bases and J by 3 bases. CDR3 protein: CASSLALAGAYYEQYF. The CDR3 DNA follows: TGTGCCAGCAGCTTAGCGCTAGCGGGAGCCTACTACGAGCAGTACTTC. The whole variable domain, filled in from reference TRBV7-9 and TRBJ2-7, reads DTGVSQNPRHKITKRGQNVTFRCDPISEHNRLYWYRQTLGQGPEFLTYFQNEAQLEKSRLLSDRFSAERPKGSFSTLEIQRTEQGDSAMYLCASSLALAGAYYEQYFGPGTRLTVT.

This chain connects TRBV9 to TRBJ2-7, with 13 bases that match TRBD2. The germline V gene has CDR1 SGDLS and CDR2 YYNGEE. The V and J ends lost 1 base and 6 bases, in that order; junction bases with no gene match: 10. This CDR3 has 17 amino acids. The CDR3 DNA reads TGTGCCAGCAGCGTACACGCGACTAGCGGGAGGATGGGCGAGCAGTACTTC. Protein: CASSVHATSGRMGEQYF.

The gene calls are TRBV9 and TRBJ2-7, with 9 bases lining up with TRBD1. The CDR3 is 18 residues long. Germline V lookup: CDR1 SGDLS, CDR2 YYNGEE. The trim removed 0 bases at V and 3 bases at J, leaving 13 bases unmatched. CDR3 bases: TGTGCCAGCAGCGTAGGTTGGGGGGGACAGGGCTATCACTACGAGCAGTACTTC. Encoded protein: CASSVGWGGQGYHYEQYF.

The chain has TRBV28 and TRBJ2-1; 9 bases align to TRBD1. The V and J ends lost 3 bases and 5 bases, in that order; junction bases with no gene match: 5. The germline V gene encodes CDR1 MDHEN and CDR2 SYDVKM. This CDR3 spans 15 amino acids. The CDR3 spells CASSFYGQGNNEQFF. CDR3 DNA sequence: TGTGCCAGCAGTTTCTACGGACAGGGGAACAATGAGCAGTTCTTC.

The gene calls are TRBV4-1 and TRBJ1-5, with 8 bases identical to TRBD1. The ends lost 2 bases at V and 2 bases at J; junction bases unmatched: 2. CDR3 length: 15 residues. Looked up from germline, CDR1 is MGHRA and CDR2 is YSYEKL. For the CDR3, the DNA is TGCGCCAGCAGCCAACCAGGGGGCCGCAATCAGCCCCAGCATTTT. This translates into CASSQPGGRNQPQHF.

The rearrangement links TRBV15 to TRBJ2-2; 15 bases are a match to TRBD2. V shed 2 bases and J 4 bases; nucleotides not matched to a gene: 14. Germline CDR1 is LNHNV and CDR2 is YYDKDF (reference sequence). This CDR3 is built from 21 residues. The CDR3 DNA sequence: TGTGCCACCAGCAGATTTACTGGACTAGCGGGAGGGCGAGGGGGCACCGGGGAGCTGTTTTTT. The encoded protein is CATSRFTGLAGGRGGTGELFF.

This clone was seen a single time. Different DNA sequences within this sample yield the same CDR3. The gene calls are TRBV30 and TRBJ1-2; TRBD1 matches 7 bases. The CDR3 runs to 14 residues. Germline-derived CDR1 and CDR2 are GTSNPN and SVGIG (reference sequence). Trimming removed 3 bases from V and 0 bases from J; junction bases left unmatched: 4. The CDR3 bases are TGTGCCTGGAGCGGGACAGCCCCTAACTATGGCTACACCTTC. This sequence encodes CAWSGTAPNYGYTF.

The CDR3 sequence is CASSLRTGRWFTF. Here the CDR3 DNA reads TGTGCCAGCAGTCTCCGGACAGGGAGGTGGTTCACCTTC. The V call is TRBV28, the J call TRBJ1-2; TRBD1 matches 8 bases. Trimming cost V 5 bases and J 13 bases; bases outside gene matches: 12. Germline CDR1 is MDHEN and CDR2 is SYDVKM. The CDR3 consists of 13 residues.

The gene calls are TRBV6-6 and TRBJ2-1; D gene uncertain. Trimming pared 6 bases from V and 6 bases from J, leaving 15 bases between. This CDR3 has 14 amino acids. From germline, CDR1 is MNHNY and CDR2 SVGAGI (reference sequence). The CDR3 spells CASSGYRLSNEQFF. For the CDR3, the DNA is TGTGCCAGCAGCGGATATAGACTTTCCAATGAGCAGTTCTTC.

The V and J genes are TRBV9 and TRBJ2-1, with 11 nucleotides matching TRBD2. The junction had 5 bases not matched to a gene; V was cut back by 3 bases and J by 0 bases. The V gene's germline CDR1 is SGDLS and CDR2 YYNGEE. The CDR3 has 17 amino acids. The CDR3 coding sequence is TGTGCCAGCAGCGACGGGACTAGCGGAGGCTCCTACAATGAGCAGTTCTTC. Protein: CASSDGTSGGSYNEQFF.

J is TRBJ2-5 and V is TRBV28, with 8 positions matching TRBD2. Trimming took 6 bases from V and 3 from J; bases not matched to a gene: 12. CDR3 length: 16 amino acids. Looked up from germline, CDR1 is MDHEN and CDR2 is SYDVKM. CDR3 sequence: CASRELGTSGKETQYF. CDR3 nucleotide sequence: TGTGCCAGCAGAGAGCTCGGGACTAGTGGTAAAGAGACCCAGTACTTC.

The rearrangement links TRBV28 to TRBJ2-6, with 7 bases lining up with TRBD2. J gave up 1 base and V 4 bases, and 7 bases lay outside the gene matches. Germline CDR1 reads MDHEN; CDR2 reads SYDVKM. The CDR3 is 17 amino acids. The CDR3 here is CASSSGREFSGANVLTF. CDR3 nucleotides: TGTGCCAGCAGTTCGGGGAGGGAATTTTCTGGGGCCAACGTCCTGACTTTC.

The rearrangement links TRBV9 to TRBJ1-1; D gene unclear. Per the germline V gene, CDR1 is SGDLS and CDR2 is YYNGEE. Trimming cost V 4 bases and J 0 bases, with 10 bases left between them. This CDR3 has 14 residues. The CDR3 spells CASSIRPMNTEAFF. As DNA, the CDR3 is TGTGCCAGCAGCATCAGACCTATGAACACTGAAGCTTTCTTT.

The chain has TRBV5-4 and TRBJ2-7, with D maybe TRBD2 (5 bases). In germline, CDR1 is SGHNT, CDR2 YYREEE (reference sequence). This CDR3 has 15 residues. V was trimmed by 0 bases and J by 2 bases, leaving 12 bases between them. The CDR3 sequence is CASSLDPTSTYEQYF. The CDR3 DNA sequence: TGTGCCAGCAGCTTGGATCCTACTAGTACCTACGAGCAGTACTTC.

The chain has TRBV9 and TRBJ2-1; D is undetermined. The CDR3 length is 14 residues. V dropped 4 bases and J dropped 6 bases, with 14 bases sitting between them. Germline loops: CDR1 SGDLS, CDR2 YYNGEE. The CDR3 spells CASSLTSPSNEQFF. CDR3 in DNA: TGTGCCAGCAGCCTCACATCCCCTAGCAATGAGCAGTTCTTC.

The rearrangement uses TRBV14 and TRBJ1-1; weak D call: TRBD1 (5 bases). The germline V gene has CDR1 SGHDN and CDR2 FVKESK. The length of the CDR3 is 13 residues. Trimming stripped 8 bases from V and 0 bases from J, with 10 bases between. The CDR3, as DNA: TGTGCCAGCGGAGGGACCTTGAACACTGAAGCTTTCTTT. Protein sequence: CASGGTLNTEAFF.

The chain links TRBV28 to TRBJ2-1; possibly TRBD1 for D (6 bases). The V gene's germline CDR1 is MDHEN and CDR2 SYDVKM. Trimming cost V 6 bases and J 5 bases, with 17 bases left between them. The CDR3 totals 15 residues. CDR3 amino acids: CASRPGDRANNEQFF. CDR3 bases: TGTGCCAGCAGACCAGGGGACCGAGCCAACAATGAGCAGTTCTTC.

Notes on this clone: Additional DNA sequences in this sample encode the identical CDR3. This chain connects TRBV9 to TRBJ2-1; 9 nucleotides line up with TRBD1. V lost 0 bases and J lost 7; bases outside the gene matches: 2. The CDR3 spans 14 residues. CDR1 and CDR2 (germline): SGDLS, YYNGEE. CDR3 bases: TGTGCCAGCAGCGTAGGGGGACAGGGTAATGAGCAGTTCTTC. Amino acid sequence: CASSVGGQGNEQFF. The full variable domain, completed using reference TRBV9 and TRBJ2-1, is DSGVTQTPKHLITATGQRVTLRCSPRSGDLSVYWYQQSLDQGLQFLIQYYNGEERAKGNILERFSAQQFPDLHSELNLSSLELGDSALYFCASSVGGQGNEQFFGPGTRLTVL.

This clone was detected only a few times. The chain carries TRBV6-1 and TRBJ2-5; the match to TRBD1 covers 8 bases. The V and J ends lost 3 bases and 5 bases, in that order; junction bases with no gene match: 8. The CDR3 runs 15 residues. The germline CDR1 and CDR2 sequences are MNHNS and SASEGT. The CDR3 region has the DNA TGTGCCAGCAGTGAGCCGCAGGGGGCCCTGGAGACCCAGTACTTC. Translation gives CASSEPQGALETQYF.

V gene TRBV7-3 combines with J gene TRBJ2-1; D might be TRBD2 (6 bases). The length of the CDR3 is 16 residues. Trimming left V 3 bases short and J 1 base short, with 13 bases between. Per the germline V gene, CDR1 is SGHTA and CDR2 is FQGTGA. The CDR3 is CASSFSGPASYNEQFF. CDR3 DNA sequence: TGTGCCAGCAGCTTCAGCGGGCCAGCTTCCTACAATGAGCAGTTCTTC.